A single sample gave rise to the 10 T cell receptor beta chains below, sequenced in a study of cytomegalovirus exposure and HLA in healthy donors. 60 Vbeta and 13 Jbeta primers were used in PCR. Sequencing used immunoSEQ multiplex PCR; TCRdb keeps in-frame clones, though not all of them. The repertoire has about 150,000 clones, roughly 77% of them found once; the top ten carry approximately 8%. Source material: PBMCs. These TCRs come from a man aged 25 to 45 in good health and CMV-seropositive.

This clone was recorded a few times. This chain uses TRBV6-6 with TRBJ2-7; TRBD2 aligns across 7 bases. Germline V gene sequence: CDR1 MNHNY, CDR2 SVGAGI (reference sequence). J lost 3 bases, V lost 7 bases, and 6 bases had no gene match. The CDR3 covers 13 residues. The chain's CDR3 is CASKGGLHYEQYF. The CDR3 nucleotides read TGTGCCAGCAAGGGAGGGTTACACTACGAGCAGTACTTC.

This rearrangement joins TRBV12-5 to TRBJ1-2; D possibly corresponds to TRBD1 (5 bases). Germline CDR1 LGHNT, CDR2 FRNRAP. The germline V and J ends were trimmed by 0 bases and 5 bases, with 16 bases remaining between them. This CDR3 contains 16 residues. In DNA, the CDR3 is TGTGCTAGTGGTTTGGTTGGGGCAGTAAGTAGATATGGCTACACCTTC. Its protein is CASGLVGAVSRYGYTF. Full variable domain (rest looked up from reference TRBV12-5 and TRBJ1-2): DARVTQTPRHKVTEMGQEVTMRCQPILGHNTVFWYRQTMMQGLELLAYFRNRAPLDDSGMPKDRFSAEMPDATLATLKIQPSEPRDSAVYFCASGLVGAVSRYGYTFGSGTRLTVV.

The chain joins TRBV27 to TRBJ2-3, with TRBD1 matching over 10 bases. After removal of 7 bases from V and 2 bases from J, the junction contained 18 bases not matched to a gene. Germline V CDR1 and CDR2: MNHEY, SMNVEV (reference sequence). The CDR3 has 19 residues. The CDR3 loop is CASKGGRGPGQGYTDTQYF. The CDR3 region has the DNA TGTGCCAGCAAAGGGGGCCGTGGGCCGGGACAGGGGTACACAGATACGCAGTATTTT.

The sample holds a few counts of this clone. The V call is TRBV5-1, the J call TRBJ1-2; D not resolved. The V gene lost 4 bases and the J gene lost 6 bases, with 22 bases spanning the gap. CDR1 is SGHRS, CDR2 YFSETQ, per germline. The CDR3 has 16 amino acids. CDR3 residues: CASSSEPTPGPHGYTF. Here the CDR3 DNA reads TGCGCCAGCAGCAGCGAACCAACGCCGGGTCCCCATGGCTACACCTTC.

The chain combines TRBV9 with TRBJ1-4; D is perhaps TRBD1 (6 bases). V was trimmed by 5 bases and J by 11 bases, leaving 19 bases between them. CDR3 length: 14 residues. Germline lookup yields CDR1 SGDLS and CDR2 YYNGEE. The CDR3 DNA is TGTGCCAGCAGTCCTTCTCAGGGGATGGGGAAACTGTTTTTT. Its protein is CASSPSQGMGKLFF.

The chain employs TRBV7-6 and TRBJ1-5; tentatively, D is TRBD1 (6 bases). With 5 bases removed from V and 3 bases from J, the gap between germline ends came to 20 bases. Germline lookup yields CDR1 SGHVS and CDR2 FNYEAQ. This CDR3 is built from 17 residues. This CDR3 reads CASSPEPWTDNNQPQHF. CDR3 DNA sequence: TGTGCCAGCAGCCCCGAGCCATGGACAGACAACAATCAGCCCCAGCATTTT.

The V gene is TRBV7-2, the J gene TRBJ2-7, with D maybe TRBD2 (6 bases). CDR1 is SGHTA, CDR2 FQGNSA, per germline. V was clipped by 10 bases and J by 0 bases, with 13 bases between them. The CDR3 sequence is 13 residues long. The CDR3 bases are TGTGCCACCGGAACGGGGGACTCCTACGAGCAGTACTTC. Protein: CATGTGDSYEQYF.

This chain links TRBV6-5 with TRBJ1-2; 9 bases are shared with TRBD1. The CDR3 consists of 15 residues. Germline trimming cut 6 bases from V and 2 bases from J; bases unmatched to any gene: 7. CDR1 and CDR2 (germline): MNHEY, SVGAGI. The CDR3 DNA is TGTGCCAGCAGAACCGGGACAGGGACCAACTATGGCTACACCTTC. It codes for CASRTGTGTNYGYTF.

V usage is TRBV5-1 and J usage is TRBJ2-7; a weak D match, TRBD2 (6 bases). The V end lost 4 bases, the J end lost 7 bases, and 15 bases lay between the germline ends. Germline lookup yields CDR1 SGHRS and CDR2 YFSETQ. The CDR3 runs 13 residues. Written as DNA, the CDR3 is TGCGCCAGCAGCCCGGGAGAGGGCAGAGAGCAGTACTTC. Residues: CASSPGEGREQYF.

The genes are TRBV9 and TRBJ2-4; D might be TRBD1 (7 bases). Looked up from germline, CDR1 is SGDLS and CDR2 is YYNGEE. The CDR3 extends over 15 amino acids. Trimming removed 3 bases from V and 3 bases from J, with 13 bases in between. In nucleotides, the CDR3 is TGTGCCAGCAGCGGTCAGGGGGGAGACAAAAACATTCAGTACTTC. Protein sequence: CASSGQGGDKNIQYF.